Listed here is a single TCR beta chain. Its matching antigen is unknown. This specimen comes from a study of T cell repertoires in cytomegalovirus infection. Each CDR3 protein is one row after TCRdb ran MiXCR on the reads. The sample includes 350,000 to 450,000 distinct CDR3 sequences, over 15% of them seen just once. The study's findings and limits: Carriers of CMV and the relevant HLA type were discriminated by public TCR beta frequency.

The receptor was derived from a human donor in good health (CMV status not recorded). Some clones in this sample may be carry-over from other donors' samples. Sequences were obtained from PBMCs.

The CDR3 loop is CASIGGNTGELFF. CDR3 nucleotide sequence: TGTGCCAGCATCGGAGGCAACACCGGGGAGCTGTTTTTT. This chain connects TRBV12-3 or TRBV12-4 to TRBJ2-2; D is perhaps TRBD2 (5 bases). Between the trimmed V and J ends, which lost 7 bases and 2 bases, there was a span of 8 bases. This CDR3 is built from 13 residues.